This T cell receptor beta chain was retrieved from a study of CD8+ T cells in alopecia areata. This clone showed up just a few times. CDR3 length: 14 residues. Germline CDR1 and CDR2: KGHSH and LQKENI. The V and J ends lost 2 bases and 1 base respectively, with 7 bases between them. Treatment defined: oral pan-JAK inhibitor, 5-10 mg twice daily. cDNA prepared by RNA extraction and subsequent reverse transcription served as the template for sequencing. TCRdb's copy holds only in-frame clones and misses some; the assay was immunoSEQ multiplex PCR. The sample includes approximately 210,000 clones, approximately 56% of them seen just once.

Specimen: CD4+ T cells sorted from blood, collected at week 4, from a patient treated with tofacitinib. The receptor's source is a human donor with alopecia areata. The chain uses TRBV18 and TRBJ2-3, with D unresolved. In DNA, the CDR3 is TGTGCCAGCTCACCAGAGTGGGGCACAGATACGCAGTATTTT. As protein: CASSPEWGTDTQYF.